This T cell receptor beta chain was captured by sequencing in a study of T-cell memory formation after mild COVID-19. The overall study: Largely, the TCR clusters proved donor specific.

With respect to this clonotype: Its specificity is not known.

V lost 1 base and J 5 bases, leaving 11 bases between the germline ends. CDR1 and CDR2 (germline): SGHTA, FQGNSA. This CDR3 has 14 amino acids. One entry per CDR3 protein, called by TCRdb with MiXCR from the 5' RACE reads. This table holds 470,000 or so distinct CDR3 sequences, approximately 19% found once. Broader study findings: Chiefly within CM and EM were the contracting CD4+ clones; CD8+ ones were within EMRA. Later expanders leaned toward CD4+, whereas clones contracting from day 15 to 85 were balanced CD4/CD8. Certain responding clones were present in pre-infection memory, suggesting participation of cross-reactive memory.

This TCR was sampled from a man between 18 and 29 years old who had mild COVID-19 (a few samples of this study predate the infection). Cell type and time point are not known. V gene TRBV7-2 combines with J gene TRBJ1-1; D gene uncertain. Sequencing used PBMCs or a T cell subset sorted from them (not recorded which). The CDR3 loop reads CASSLVLGWTEAFF. CDR3 nucleotide sequence: TGTGCCAGCAGCTTAGTTCTGGGGTGGACTGAAGCTTTCTTT.